This is a list of T cell receptor beta chains from one sample in a study of blood T cell repertoires in COVID-19. Generated by immunoSEQ multiplex PCR, the TCRdb table keeps only in-frame clones and is missing some. The sample shows 200,000 to 300,000 clones, around 86% of them seen only once. The sample taken for sequencing was peripheral blood. The receptors stem from a woman in her 30s who had recovered from COVID-19. Each CDR3 is given with its conserved first and last residue. D genes are given only for firm matches. Only part of the rows carry a size: once, few, many, or a class if the clone is expanded.

v_call	clone_size	j_call	d_call	cdr3_length	cdr3_nt	cdr3_aa
TRBV4-2	-	TRBJ2-3	TRBD2	15	TGTGCCAGCAGCCCTGCGGGGGGCCTCACAGATACGCAGTATTTT	CASSPAGGLTDTQYF
TRBV7-2	-	TRBJ1-5	-	13	TGTGCCAGCAGCTTATCTCCGGATCAGCCCCAGCATTTT	CASSLSPDQPQHF
TRBV6-6	-	TRBJ1-5	-	22	TGTGCCAGCAGTCCTCTTTTCGAAGGGTGGGTAAGGTTAGACAGCCCTCATCAGCCCCAGCATTTT	CASSPLFEGWVRLDSPHQPQHF
TRBV5-1	-	TRBJ2-6	-	16	TGCGCCAGCAGCTTACAGGGCCCCTCTGGGGCCAACGTCCTGACTTTC	CASSLQGPSGANVLTF
TRBV27	few	TRBJ2-1	TRBD2	15	TGTGCCAGCAGCCCTACTAGCGGGGGGGGCAATGAGCAGTTCTTC	CASSPTSGGGNEQFF
TRBV27	-	TRBJ2-1	-	15	TGTGCCAGCAGTTTAGGGCAGGGGACGTACAATGAGCAGTTCTTC	CASSLGQGTYNEQFF
TRBV29-1	-	TRBJ1-1	TRBD1	13	TGCAGCGTAGATCAGGGGGGAGACACTGAAGCTTTCTTT	CSVDQGGDTEAFF
TRBV10-1	once	TRBJ2-5	-	11	TGCGCCAGCAGTGTGCGTGAGACCCAGTACTTC	CASSVRETQYF
TRBV4-1	-	TRBJ1-1	-	17	TGCGCCAGCAGCCAAGAAATCTATGGCAGGTTGGACACTGAAGCTTTCTTT	CASSQEIYGRLDTEAFF
TRBV11-2	-	TRBJ2-2	-	15	TGTGCCAGCAGCCCCCGCGGGGAGAGCACCGGGGAGCTGTTTTTT	CASSPRGESTGELFF
TRBV12-3/TRBV12-4	-	TRBJ2-7	-	13	TGTGCCAGCAGTCCCAAACTCCACTACGAGCAGTACTTC	CASSPKLHYEQYF
TRBV5-1	-	TRBJ1-1	TRBD1	13	TGCGCCAGCAGCCCCGACAGGGGGTTCGAAGCTTTCTTT	CASSPDRGFEAFF
TRBV10-3	few	TRBJ2-7	TRBD2	15	TGTGCCATCAGTGCCCCGACTAGCGGGGGTGGAGAGCAGTACTTC	CAISAPTSGGGEQYF
TRBV7-3	-	TRBJ2-7	-	13	TGTGCCAGCAGCTTAATGGAGGGCGGCGAGCAGTACTTC	CASSLMEGGEQYF
TRBV4-2	-	TRBJ2-1	TRBD2	17	TGTGCCAGCAGCCCCTTCCCTAGCGGGGGTCCCGGCGATGAGCAGTTCTTC	CASSPFPSGGPGDEQFF
TRBV4-1	-	TRBJ1-5	-	15	TGCGCCAGCAGCCAAATCACAGGGAGCAATCAGCCCCAGCATTTT	CASSQITGSNQPQHF
TRBV13	-	TRBJ1-3	TRBD1	15	TGTGCCAGCAGTGATAACAGGGGCTCTGGAAACACCATATATTTT	CASSDNRGSGNTIYF
TRBV5-1	-	TRBJ1-1	TRBD1	13	TGCGCCAGCAGCTTCACAGGGGAGACTGAAGCTTTCTTT	CASSFTGETEAFF
TRBV5-5	-	TRBJ1-2	TRBD1	14	TGTGCCAGCAGCTTGGGACAGGGGGCGTCTGGCTACACCTTC	CASSLGQGASGYTF
TRBV4-3	-	TRBJ2-7	TRBD1	14	TGCGCCAGCAGCTGTAATACGGGACAGGCTGTGCAGTACTTC	CASSCNTGQAVQYF
TRBV13	-	TRBJ2-3	-	16	TGTGCCAGCACCCCTCCCGGGGTCCTGCGGACAGATACGCAGTATTTT	CASTPPGVLRTDTQYF
TRBV7-3	-	TRBJ2-7	-	15	TGTGCCAGCAGCCCAGTCCGACTAGGGTCCTACGAGCAGTACTTC	CASSPVRLGSYEQYF
TRBV30	-	TRBJ1-2	TRBD1	13	TGTGCCTGGAGCCAGGGGACAGCCCATGGCTACACCTTC	CAWSQGTAHGYTF
TRBV5-1	-	TRBJ2-1	-	15	TGCGCCAGCAGCTTGGCGAGTGTTTCCTACAATGAGCAGTTCTTC	CASSLASVSYNEQFF
TRBV3-1/TRBV3-2	-	TRBJ1-2	TRBD1	14	TGTGCCAGCAGCCGGATACAGGGGGCGGACGGCTACACCTTC	CASSRIQGADGYTF
TRBV19	-	TRBJ1-1	TRBD1	15	TGTGCCAGTAGTAGACAGCAGGGGGCCTTTACTGAAGCTTTCTTT	CASSRQQGAFTEAFF
TRBV5-1	-	TRBJ2-5	TRBD2	15	TGCGCCAGCAGCTTCCCGGGGGGAACACAAGAGACCCAGTACTTC	CASSFPGGTQETQYF
TRBV5-1	-	TRBJ1-5	-	16	TGCGCCAGCAGCCCCTTCGGGGGAGAATCCAATCAGCCCCAGCATTTT	CASSPFGGESNQPQHF
TRBV7-8	-	TRBJ1-1	-	12	TGTGCCAGCAGCTTACCCGCAGGGGAAGCTTTCTTT	CASSLPAGEAFF
TRBV10-3	-	TRBJ1-1	-	16	TGTGCCATCAGGGACACTCTAGGCAGGTCGGTGACTGAAGCTTTCTTT	CAIRDTLGRSVTEAFF
TRBV19	-	TRBJ2-1	-	11	TGTGCCAGTAGCTGGGGGGATGAGCAGTTCTTC	CASSWGDEQFF
TRBV29-1	-	TRBJ1-1	TRBD1	14	TGCAGCGTTGAAGACCCCGGACAGGGGCAGGGGGCTTTCTTT	CSVEDPGQGQGAFF
TRBV5-1	once	TRBJ2-5	TRBD1	14	TGCGCCAGCAGCCCGGGACAGATCCAAGAGACCCAGTACTTC	CASSPGQIQETQYF
TRBV10-3	-	TRBJ1-1	-	15	TGTGCCATCACGAGCACGGGGGTTGGTTACTCTGAAGCTTTCTTT	CAITSTGVGYSEAFF
TRBV9	-	TRBJ2-5	TRBD1	16	TGTGCCAGCAGCTTACCCACCGGGACAGGGATAGAGACCCAGTACTTC	CASSLPTGTGIETQYF
TRBV3-1/TRBV3-2	-	TRBJ1-1	TRBD1	12	TGTGCCAGCAGCCAGACAGGGTTGGAGGCTTTCTTT	CASSQTGLEAFF
TRBV7-2	-	TRBJ1-3	-	16	TGTGCCAGCAGCTCCCGAGGGGGTAGCTCTGGAAACACCATATATTTT	CASSSRGGSSGNTIYF
TRBV7-9	once	TRBJ1-6	TRBD1	13	TGTGCCAGCAACACAGGGGTCAATTCACCCCTCCACTTT	CASNTGVNSPLHF
TRBV6-5	-	TRBJ1-1	-	13	TGTGCCAGCAGCCCCCCGTTTAGCACTGAAGCTTTCTTT	CASSPPFSTEAFF
TRBV5-1	-	TRBJ2-7	TRBD1	18	TGCGCCAGCAGCTTGTACCCCCGCATCGGACAGGCTGCCTACGAGCAGTACTTC	CASSLYPRIGQAAYEQYF
TRBV11-3	-	TRBJ2-1	-	13	TGTGCCAGCAGCAAGGAGGATCACAATGAGCAGTTCTTC	CASSKEDHNEQFF
TRBV3-1/TRBV3-2	few	TRBJ2-5	-	12	TGTGCCAGCAGCCTTGGCAGAGAGACCCAGTACTTC	CASSLGRETQYF
TRBV5-4	-	TRBJ2-4	-	12	TGTGCCAGCAGCTTCCGTCAGGGCATTCAGTACTTC	CASSFRQGIQYF
TRBV9	-	TRBJ1-4	TRBD1	16	TGTGCCAGCAGCGCCAAATCGGGGACAGGGGTTGAAAAACTGTTTTTT	CASSAKSGTGVEKLFF
TRBV6-5	-	TRBJ2-5	TRBD1	14	TGTGCCAGCACTCAGGGGGCGTCGAGGGAGACCCAGTACTTC	CASTQGASRETQYF
TRBV30	-	TRBJ2-7	TRBD1	13	TGTGCCTGGAAACTGACAGGGGGATACGAGCAGTACTTC	CAWKLTGGYEQYF
TRBV9	-	TRBJ1-4	-	16	TGTGCCAGCAGCGTAGGTCAGGGCGCTTCTAATGAAAAACTGTTTTTT	CASSVGQGASNEKLFF
TRBV7-3	-	TRBJ2-6	-	15	TGTGCCAGCAGCTTAATTAGTACTGGGGCCAACGTCCTGACTTTC	CASSLISTGANVLTF
TRBV6-6	-	TRBJ2-1	-	14	TGTGCCAGCAGCTCCCCCAGATCCTACAATGAGCAGTTCTTC	CASSSPRSYNEQFF
TRBV19	-	TRBJ1-5	TRBD1	15	TGTGCCAGTAGTATCGTAGGGGACAGTACACAGCCCCAGCATTTT	CASSIVGDSTQPQHF
TRBV9	-	TRBJ2-1	TRBD1	16	TGTGCCAGCAGCGTAGGGGAGGGGGACAGGGACAATGAGCAGTTCTTC	CASSVGEGDRDNEQFF